This TCR beta chain was recovered during a study of blood T cells in healthy people across ages. The CDR3 has 18 residues. The germline CDR1 and CDR2 sequences are MNHEY and SMNVEV (reference sequence). V shed 5 bases, J shed 3 bases, and the junction held 15 bases outside the gene matches. Donors each provided about 9.5 milliliters of peripheral blood. Note on this clonotype: Its antigen is as yet unknown.

Study outcomes and limitations: Long-lived donors exceeded aged donors in naive CD4+ cells and diversity. A roughly linear fall in TCR beta diversity per million T cells was seen with increasing age.

It was with a sample-barcoded 5' primer and a J-beta primer mix that a second PCR of about 6 to 12 cycles was run. TCRdb passed the 5' RACE reads through MiXCR, listing each CDR3 protein once. The repertoire holds some 730,000 distinct CDR3 sequences, with about a fifth as singletons. Sample: blood. This TCR was recovered from a man aged 65 to 85 in good health. V and J are TRBV27 and TRBJ1-2, with 10 bases identical to TRBD1. The CDR3 reads CASSSLIPGQGRHYGYTF. The CDR3, as DNA: TGTGCCAGCAGTAGCCTAATCCCGGGACAGGGGCGTCACTATGGCTACACCTTC.